This T cell receptor beta chain comes out of a study of glioma-infiltrating T cells after dendritic cell vaccination. Background on the study: Glioblastoma patients came from Phase I and II dendritic cell vaccination trials. At biweekly intervals, patients got three intradermal dendritic cell vaccine injections.

CDR1 and CDR2 from the germline V gene are SGHTA and FQGNSA. CDR3 length: 17 amino acids. The V gene end was trimmed by 2 bases and the J gene end by 4 bases; junction bases not matched to a gene: 12. Here immunoSEQ multiplex PCR was the method, and the copy in TCRdb shows in-frame clones only, minus some. The table has roughly 100,000 clones, roughly 79% seen once. Patients had residual fresh-frozen tumor tissue and more than two years of survival data. The specimen comprised blood, sampled before dendritic cell vaccination. The receptor comes from a human donor with glioblastoma. J is TRBJ2-5 and V is TRBV7-2; 8 bases agree with TRBD1. CDR3: CASSLRWSRGQGETQYF. The CDR3 coding sequence is TGTGCCAGCAGCTTAAGATGGTCCAGGGGGCAGGGAGAGACCCAGTACTTC. Supplemented by reference TRBV7-2 and TRBJ2-5, the full variable domain reads GAGVSQSPSNKVTEKGKDVELRCDPISGHTALYWYRQSLGQGLEFLIYFQGNSAPDKSGLPSDRFSAERTGGSVSTLTIQRTQQEDSAVYLCASSLRWSRGQGETQYFGPGTRLLVL.